These T cell receptor beta chains were read from a single sample in a study of T cells in Graves' hyperthyroidism and ophthalmopathy. A single record per CDR3 protein comes from TCRdb applying MiXCR to the multiplex PCR reads. This table has 490,000 or so distinct CDR3 sequences, around a fifth appearing once. Sequenced material: blood. These receptors were taken from a woman aged 70-85 years with Graves' ophthalmopathy. The CDR3 runs from the conserved cysteine through the conserved F or W. A D gene is named only where the DNA matches it firmly. Some rows mark clone size as missing; the rest say once, few, many or name a class of expanded clone.

d_gene: -
j_gene: TRBJ2-1
abundance: -
v_gene: TRBV5-1
CDR3aa: CASSLLTGAEQFF
CDR3nt: TGCGCCAGCAGCTTACTGACAGGCGCGGAGCAGTTCTTC

d_gene: -
j_gene: TRBJ1-5
abundance: few
v_gene: TRBV4-3
CDR3aa: CASSHAGGGESGQPQHF
CDR3nt: TGCGCCAGCAGCCACGCCGGGGGCGGGGAGTCAGGTCAGCCCCAGCATTTT

d_gene: TRBD1
j_gene: TRBJ2-1
abundance: -
v_gene: TRBV5-5
CDR3aa: CASSWTGGDPYNEQFF
CDR3nt: TGTGCCAGCAGCTGGACAGGGGGCGATCCCTACAATGAGCAGTTCTTC

d_gene: -
j_gene: TRBJ1-5
abundance: -
v_gene: TRBV27
CDR3aa: CASSSGNNQPQHF
CDR3nt: TGTGCCAGCAGTTCCGGTAACAATCAGCCCCAGCATTTT

d_gene: -
j_gene: TRBJ2-3
abundance: few
v_gene: TRBV5-1
CDR3aa: CASSPSRGDTQYF
CDR3nt: TGTGCCAGCAGCCCCTCAAGGGGGGATACGCAGTATTTT

d_gene: TRBD2
j_gene: TRBJ2-2
abundance: few
v_gene: TRBV6-1
CDR3aa: CASTKGLADSTGELFF
CDR3nt: TGTGCCAGCACCAAGGGACTAGCCGATAGTACCGGGGAGCTGTTTTTT

d_gene: TRBD1
j_gene: TRBJ1-2
abundance: many
v_gene: TRBV6-1
CDR3aa: CASSPGQGTYGYTF
CDR3nt: TGTGCCAGCAGTCCGGGACAGGGTACCTATGGCTACACCTTC

d_gene: -
j_gene: TRBJ2-7
abundance: -
v_gene: TRBV6-2/TRBV6-3
CDR3aa: CASSPFFTGPSYEQYF
CDR3nt: TGTGCCAGCAGTCCCTTTTTCACGGGACCCTCCTACGAGCAGTACTTC

d_gene: -
j_gene: TRBJ2-1
abundance: -
v_gene: TRBV11-3
CDR3aa: CASSTNYNEQFF
CDR3nt: TGTGCCAGCAGCACGAACTACAATGAGCAGTTCTTC

d_gene: TRBD2
j_gene: TRBJ2-7
abundance: -
v_gene: TRBV5-4
CDR3aa: CASSLGGLADPAFSYEQYF
CDR3nt: TGTGCCAGCAGCTTGGGGGGTCTAGCGGACCCAGCCTTCTCCTACGAGCAGTACTTC

d_gene: -
j_gene: TRBJ1-2
abundance: many
v_gene: TRBV6-5
CDR3aa: CASSYSMGTLVDYGYTF
CDR3nt: TGTGCCAGCAGTTACTCGATGGGGACATTGGTTGACTATGGCTACACCTTC

d_gene: -
j_gene: TRBJ2-5
abundance: few
v_gene: TRBV5-1
CDR3aa: CASSFTAQGGETQYF
CDR3nt: TGTGCCAGCAGCTTTACCGCACAGGGCGGAGAGACCCAGTACTTC

d_gene: -
j_gene: TRBJ1-1
abundance: -
v_gene: TRBV20-1
CDR3aa: CSAREGSMNTEAFF
CDR3nt: TGCAGTGCCCGGGAGGGCTCGATGAACACTGAAGCTTTCTTT

d_gene: TRBD1
j_gene: TRBJ1-2
abundance: -
v_gene: TRBV20-1
CDR3aa: CSARTGTARGGYTF
CDR3nt: TGCAGTGCTAGAACTGGGACAGCCCGGGGTGGCTACACCTTC

d_gene: TRBD1
j_gene: TRBJ2-7
abundance: many
v_gene: TRBV28
CDR3aa: CASSLAGTGFEQYF
CDR3nt: TGTGCCAGCAGTTTAGCCGGGACAGGATTCGAGCAGTACTTC

d_gene: TRBD1
j_gene: TRBJ1-2
abundance: -
v_gene: TRBV7-3
CDR3aa: CASSPHGQGEGYTF
CDR3nt: TGTGCCAGCAGCCCACACGGACAGGGGGAAGGCTACACCTTC

d_gene: -
j_gene: TRBJ1-2
abundance: many
v_gene: TRBV12-3/TRBV12-4
CDR3aa: CASGIGGRGYTF
CDR3nt: TGTGCCAGCGGCATTGGGGGCCGAGGCTACACCTTC

d_gene: -
j_gene: TRBJ1-3
abundance: -
v_gene: TRBV6-2/TRBV6-3
CDR3aa: CAINGNTIYF
CDR3nt: TGTGCCATAAACGGAAACACCATATATTTT

d_gene: -
j_gene: TRBJ2-1
abundance: -
v_gene: TRBV6-2/TRBV6-3
CDR3aa: CASSYFDEQFF
CDR3nt: TGTGCCAGCAGTTACTTTGATGAGCAGTTCTTC

d_gene: -
j_gene: TRBJ1-5
abundance: -
v_gene: TRBV7-9
CDR3aa: CASSPNEYQPRHF
CDR3nt: TGTGCCAGCAGCCCAAATGAATATCAGCCCCGGCATTTT

d_gene: -
j_gene: TRBJ1-3
abundance: few
v_gene: TRBV29-1
CDR3aa: CSVHSDTSSGNTIYF
CDR3nt: TGCAGCGTTCATTCTGACACAAGCTCTGGAAACACCATATATTTT

d_gene: -
j_gene: TRBJ2-5
abundance: many
v_gene: TRBV3-1
CDR3aa: CASSHLGAQETQYF
CDR3nt: TGTGCCAGCAGCCACCTTGGGGCCCAAGAGACCCAGTACTTC

d_gene: -
j_gene: TRBJ2-2
abundance: few
v_gene: TRBV20-1
CDR3aa: CSAKATNTGELFF
CDR3nt: TGCAGTGCTAAGGCAACGAACACCGGGGAGCTGTTTTTT

d_gene: -
j_gene: TRBJ2-4
abundance: few
v_gene: TRBV20-1
CDR3aa: CSARGGQGNIQYF
CDR3nt: TGCAGTGCTAGGGGCGGCCAGGGGAACATTCAGTACTTC

d_gene: TRBD1
j_gene: TRBJ2-7
abundance: -
v_gene: TRBV5-1
CDR3aa: CASSLEDRGYEQYF
CDR3nt: TGCGCCAGCAGCTTGGAGGACAGGGGCTACGAGCAGTACTTC

d_gene: TRBD2
j_gene: TRBJ2-2
abundance: few
v_gene: TRBV6-2/TRBV6-3
CDR3aa: CASSYSTGGLVAGELFF
CDR3nt: TGTGCCAGCAGTTACTCGACGGGGGGACTAGTGGCCGGGGAGCTGTTTTTT

d_gene: TRBD2
j_gene: TRBJ2-7
abundance: few
v_gene: TRBV9
CDR3aa: CASSVAALAGPYEQYF
CDR3nt: TGTGCCAGCAGCGTAGCCGCGCTAGCGGGACCCTACGAGCAGTACTTC

d_gene: -
j_gene: TRBJ1-4
abundance: -
v_gene: TRBV18
CDR3aa: CASPPGGQLYEKLFF
CDR3nt: TGTGCCAGCCCACCAGGCGGACAGCTTTATGAAAAACTGTTTTTT

d_gene: TRBD2
j_gene: TRBJ2-5
abundance: many
v_gene: TRBV6-6
CDR3aa: CASSYSPGTSGETQYF
CDR3nt: TGTGCCAGCAGTTATTCGCCTGGGACTAGCGGGGAGACCCAGTACTTC

d_gene: -
j_gene: TRBJ2-6
abundance: -
v_gene: TRBV3-1
CDR3aa: CASSQEKPSGANVLTF
CDR3nt: TGTGCCAGCAGCCAAGAAAAACCCTCTGGGGCCAACGTCCTGACTTTC

d_gene: TRBD2
j_gene: TRBJ2-3
abundance: many
v_gene: TRBV18
CDR3aa: CASSPATSGRTDTQYF
CDR3nt: TGTGCCAGCTCACCGGCGACTAGCGGGAGAACAGATACGCAGTATTTT